Shown below are 23 T cell receptor beta chains from a single sample sequenced in a study of molecular identifiers for immune sequencing clone quantification (dated by TCRdb to 2017 to 2018). Libraries came from PCR. The reads were generated on an Illumina HiSeq 4000. TCRdb redid the processing of the public reads, applying fastp at Q25 and MiXCR, and retained in-frame beta chains. Each record represents a unique CDR3 protein, reported with the most common genes and DNA among its rows. This sample is represented by under 600,000 distinct CDR3 sequences; about 20% of them were singletons. 0.84% of the sample is taken by the ten largest. The sequenced material came from naive CD8+ T cells from blood, with Jurkat cell RNA spiked in. The cell subset or site label corresponds to: FACS-sorted CD8+CD4-CCR7+CD45RA+ naive T cells. Receptor source: a human donor in good health. Some libraries in this study had Jurkat cell RNA spiked in.

In its sample, this clonotype was seen a few times. The chain has TRBV11-2 and TRBJ2-1; tentative D call: TRBD2 (6 bases). The germline CDR1 and CDR2 sequences are SGHAT and FQNNGV. The CDR3 loop spans 14 amino acids. V lost 1 base and J 7 bases, leaving 11 bases between the germline ends. The DNA for the CDR3 is TGTGCCAGCAGCTTAGGACTAGGGGTGAATGAGCAGTTCTTC. Encoded protein: CASSLGLGVNEQFF.

In this sample, this clonotype turned up a few times. This chain joins TRBV6-5 and TRBJ2-7; the D is unclear. Trimming took off 6 bases at V and 5 bases at J, with 14 bases between the two ends. Germline V gives CDR1 MNHEY, CDR2 SVGAGI. The CDR3 totals 13 residues. In DNA, the CDR3 is TGTGCCAGCAGCTATATAGGGCTCCACGAGCAGTACTTC. Translating gives CASSYIGLHEQYF.

This rearrangement joins TRBV27 to TRBJ2-6, with D unclear. The V gene lost 6 bases and the J gene lost 0 bases, with 6 bases spanning the gap. CDR3 size: 14 residues. In germline, CDR1 is MNHEY, CDR2 SMNVEV (reference sequence). DNA of the CDR3: TGTGCCAGCAGCTGGGGCTCTGGGGCCAACGTCCTGACTTTC. Its translation is CASSWGSGANVLTF.

This clonotype has at least ten counts. The V call is TRBV6-6, the J call TRBJ2-1; no definite D call. This CDR3 comprises 10 residues. The germline CDR1 and CDR2 sequences are MNHNY and SVGAGI (reference sequence). V was trimmed by 2 bases and J by 10 bases, leaving 3 bases between them. The CDR3 coding sequence is TGTGCCAGCAGTTACCCCGAGCAGTTCTTC. Its protein is CASSYPEQFF.

This chain links TRBV10-2 with TRBJ2-5; 7 bases line up with TRBD2. The trim removed 7 bases at V and 2 bases at J, leaving 10 bases unmatched. Germline V CDR1 and CDR2: WSHSY, SAAADI. The CDR3 has 15 residues. CDR3 in DNA: TGCGCCAGCAACCCCACCGGGGGGAAACAAGAGACCCAGTACTTC. Translated, it gives CASNPTGGKQETQYF.

The sample holds many counts of this clonotype. This chain uses TRBV29-1 with TRBJ2-5, with 7 bases aligning to TRBD1. CDR3 length equals 14 residues. Germline V gene lookup returns CDR1 SQVTM and CDR2 ANQGSEA. The junction had 6 bases not matched to a gene; V was cut back by 5 bases and J by 0 bases. The CDR3 region has the DNA TGCAGCGTTAGACAGGGAGCTGACCAAGAGACCCAGTACTTC. Protein sequence: CSVRQGADQETQYF. Combining the CDR3 with reference TRBV29-1 and TRBJ2-5 gives the whole variable domain SAVISQKPSRDICQRGTSLTIQCQVDSQVTMMFWYRQQPGQSLTLIATANQGSEATYESGFVIDKFPISRPNLTFSTLTVSNMSPEDSSIYLCSVRQGADQETQYFGPGTRLLVL.

Worth noting for this clonotype: In this CDR3 the conserved last residue, phenylalanine or tryptophan, is missing, so a read error is likely. V usage is TRBV7-2 and J usage is TRBJ2-7, with D possibly being TRBD1 or TRBD2 (5 bases each). CDR1 is SGHTA and CDR2 is FQGNSA in the germline V gene. V was shortened by 5 bases and J by 4 bases, with 21 bases between the two germline ends. CDR3 length equals 16 residues. The CDR3 sequence: CASSVQPGPASYEQYL. The CDR3 bases are TGTGCCAGCAGCGTCCAGCCGGGACCAGCGTCTTACGAGCAGTACTTA.

The gene calls are TRBV7-9 and TRBJ1-6; D is ambiguous. CDR3 length: 14 amino acids. Trimming took off 5 bases at V and 0 bases at J, with 5 bases between the two ends. From germline, CDR1 is SEHNR and CDR2 FQNEAQ (reference sequence). DNA for the CDR3: TGTGCCAGCAGCCTCGACTCCTATAATTCACCCCTCCACTTT. This sequence encodes CASSLDSYNSPLHF.

This clonotype was seen more than once but under ten times. One base away lies a much larger clone, so this may be a sequencing read error. The CDR3 is CASAGHSSYNEQFF. In DNA form, the CDR3 reads TGTGCCAGCGCGGGCCATAGCTCCTACAATGAGCAGTTCTTC. J is TRBJ2-1 and V is TRBV25-1, with a possible D match to TRBD2 (5 bases). This CDR3 is 14 amino acids long. Germline CDR1 MGHDK, CDR2 SYGVNS. Trimming took 8 bases from V and 0 from J, leaving 11 bases between them.

The rearrangement joins TRBV23-1 to TRBJ2-2; TRBD1 matches 7 bases. TRBV23-1 is flagged as an ORF with uncertain function. The CDR3 contains 16 residues. V gave up 2 bases and J gave up 2 bases; unmatched junction bases: 5. CDR3 residues: CASSQGQDANTGELFF. CDR3 DNA sequence: TGCGCCAGCAGTCAAGGACAGGACGCAAACACCGGGGAGCTGTTTTTT.

The CDR3 reads CASSLRGGRATDTQYF. CDR3 DNA sequence: TGTGCCAGCAGTTTAAGAGGCGGGAGGGCCACAGATACGCAGTATTTT. The chain uses TRBV27 and TRBJ2-3; 9 nucleotides match TRBD2. With V trimmed by 2 bases and J by 2 bases, 5 bases remained unmatched. The CDR3 consists of 16 residues. The germline gives CDR1 MNHEY, CDR2 SMNVEV (reference sequence).

The rearrangement links TRBV19 to TRBJ2-6; the match to TRBD1 covers 7 bases. V was pared by 5 bases and J by 2 bases, with 3 bases of the junction left unmatched. In germline, CDR1 is LNHDA, CDR2 SQIVND (reference sequence). CDR3 size: 15 residues. CDR3 DNA sequence: TGTGCCAGTAGTCCCGGGACAGCTGGGGCCAACGTCCTGACTTTC. Translating gives CASSPGTAGANVLTF.

The table lists this clonotype with a few counts. The chain has TRBV5-5 and TRBJ2-7; D could derive from TRBD1 or TRBD2 (6 bases each). Deletions cut 1 base from V and 7 bases from J, with 12 bases between. CDR1 and CDR2 (germline): SGHKS, YYEKEE (reference sequence). The CDR3 is made up of 13 amino acids. This CDR3 is CASSLWGAEEQYF. CDR3 DNA: TGTGCCAGCAGCTTGTGGGGGGCTGAAGAGCAGTACTTC.

This clonotype was seen once. This chain links TRBV5-1 with TRBJ2-7; TRBD2 is a possible D gene (6 bases). V was pared by 7 bases and J by 6 bases, with 14 bases between. The CDR3 is 12 residues long. CDR1 SGHRS and CDR2 YFSETQ come from the germline V gene. CDR3 sequence: CASGYGGGEQYF. CDR3 bases: TGCGCCAGCGGCTATGGGGGAGGCGAGCAGTACTTC.

The chain couples TRBV6-2 or TRBV6-3 to TRBJ1-1; D is perhaps TRBD1 (5 bases). V shed 2 bases and J shed 2 bases, with 9 bases lying between them. This CDR3 region has 14 residues. Germline V gene data show CDR1 as MNHEY and CDR2 as SVGEGT. CDR3 nucleotide sequence: TGTGCCAGCAGTTACGGGGGACCTAACACTGAAGCTTTCTTT. Protein sequence: CASSYGGPNTEAFF.

There are many counts of this clonotype. The chain employs TRBV29-1 and TRBJ2-7, with a possible D match to TRBD2 (6 bases). Germline assignment: CDR1 SQVTM and CDR2 ANQGSEA. The CDR3 is made up of 15 amino acids. Trimming removed 2 bases at V and 1 base at J, with 15 bases between. The CDR3 reads CSVEIAGIGSYEQYF. CDR3 coding DNA: TGCAGCGTTGAAATCGCGGGGATAGGATCCTACGAGCAGTACTTC.

This rearrangement joins TRBV20-1 to TRBJ2-5, with TRBD2 matching over 12 bases. The V segment lost 1 base and the J segment 4 bases; nucleotides outside the gene matches: 1. CDR1 and CDR2 (germline): DFQATT, SNEGSKA (reference sequence). This CDR3 is 14 amino acids long. The CDR3 sequence is CSARGLAGVETQYF. Here the CDR3 DNA reads TGCAGTGCTAGAGGACTAGCGGGAGTAGAGACCCAGTACTTC.

This clonotype occurred many times. The chain carries TRBV5-4 and TRBJ1-1; maybe TRBD1 (5 bases). The V and J ends lost 4 bases and 2 bases respectively, with 12 bases between them. The germline CDR1 and CDR2 sequences are SGHNT and YYREEE (reference sequence). The CDR3 is 14 amino acids. The CDR3 region has the DNA TGTGCCAGCAGCATAAGACAGACTAACACTGAAGCTTTCTTT. This gives the protein CASSIRQTNTEAFF.

This chain joins TRBV6-2 or TRBV6-3 and TRBJ2-7; weak D call: TRBD2 (5 bases). Per the germline V gene, CDR1 is MNHEY and CDR2 is SVGEGT. V lost 6 bases, J lost 2 bases, and 17 bases lay in between. The length of the CDR3 is 15 residues. This CDR3 is CASSPAVGAAYEQYF. CDR3 DNA: TGTGCCAGCAGCCCGGCGGTGGGAGCCGCCTACGAGCAGTACTTC.

As to this clonotype: This may come from a read error, since a much larger clone is one base off. The chain couples TRBV3-1 to TRBJ1-1; tentative D call: TRBD1 (6 bases). The CDR3 length is 11 residues. Germline V gene sequence: CDR1 LGHDT, CDR2 YNNKEL (reference sequence). The CDR3 loop is CASSQRQEASF. In DNA, the CDR3 is TGTGCCAGCAGCCAAAGACAGGAAGCTTCCTTT.

This clonotype appeared many times. The chain couples TRBV7-8 to TRBJ2-6; TRBD2 is a possible D gene (6 bases). The CDR3 totals 16 residues. The germline gives CDR1 SGHVS, CDR2 FQNEAQ. The ends were cut back, 6 bases at V and 2 bases at J, with 14 bases in the middle. Here the CDR3 reads CASRHVGGTGANVLTF. In DNA form, the CDR3 reads TGTGCCAGCAGACACGTGGGGGGTACTGGGGCCAACGTCCTGACTTTC.

On this clonotype: One base away lies a much larger clone, so this may be a sequencing read error. Here the CDR3 omits its conserved ending phenylalanine or tryptophan, so a read error is the likely source. The chain is built from TRBV29-1 and TRBJ2-7; no firm D call. This CDR3 is 13 amino acids long. Germline loops: CDR1 SQVTM, CDR2 ANQGSEA. V lost 5 bases, J lost 5 bases, and 16 bases lay in between. The DNA for the CDR3 is TGCAGCGTTCATATCGGTCAACGGGACGAGCAGTACCTC. This translates into CSVHIGQRDEQYL.

About this clonotype: At one boundary the junction diverges from the germline segment, which might be a read error. The gene calls are TRBV27 and TRBJ2-3; TRBD2 matches 11 bases. In germline, CDR1 is MNHEY, CDR2 SMNVEV (reference sequence). There are 16 residues in the CDR3. DNA for the CDR3: TGTGCCAGCAGTTTATTAGGTAGCGGGGGGGCAGATAGGCAGTATTTT. It codes for CASSLLGSGGADRQYF.